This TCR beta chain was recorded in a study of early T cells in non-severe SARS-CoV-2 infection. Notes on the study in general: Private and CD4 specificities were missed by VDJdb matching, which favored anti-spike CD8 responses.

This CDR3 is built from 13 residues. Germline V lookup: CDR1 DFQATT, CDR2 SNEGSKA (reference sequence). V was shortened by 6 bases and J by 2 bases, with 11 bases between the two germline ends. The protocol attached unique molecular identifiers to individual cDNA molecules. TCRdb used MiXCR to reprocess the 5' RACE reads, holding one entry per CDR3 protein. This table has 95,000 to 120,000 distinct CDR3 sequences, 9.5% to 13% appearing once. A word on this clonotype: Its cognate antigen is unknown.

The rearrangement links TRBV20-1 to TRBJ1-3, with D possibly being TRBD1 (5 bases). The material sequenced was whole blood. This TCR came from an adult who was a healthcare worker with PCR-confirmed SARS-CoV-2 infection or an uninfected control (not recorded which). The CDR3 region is CSASLTAGNTIYF. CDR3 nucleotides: TGCAGTGCCTCTTTGACAGCTGGAAACACCATATATTTT.